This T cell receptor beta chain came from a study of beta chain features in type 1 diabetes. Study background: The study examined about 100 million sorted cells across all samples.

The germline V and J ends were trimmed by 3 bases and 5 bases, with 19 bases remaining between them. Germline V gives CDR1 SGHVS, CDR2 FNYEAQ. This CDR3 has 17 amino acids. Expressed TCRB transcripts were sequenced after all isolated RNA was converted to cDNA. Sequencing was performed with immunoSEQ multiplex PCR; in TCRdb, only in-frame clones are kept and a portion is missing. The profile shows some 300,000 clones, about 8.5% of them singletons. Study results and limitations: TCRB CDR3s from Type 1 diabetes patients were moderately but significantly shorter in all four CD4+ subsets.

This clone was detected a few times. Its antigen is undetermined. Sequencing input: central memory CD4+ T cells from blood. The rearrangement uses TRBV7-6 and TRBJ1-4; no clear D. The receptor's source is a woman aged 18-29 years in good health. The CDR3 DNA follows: TGTGCCAGCAGCTTGGAACCGGGGATAGGCGGGAATGAAAAACTGTTTTTT. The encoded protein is CASSLEPGIGGNEKLFF.